This entry lists 4 T cell receptor beta chains sequenced from one sample in a study of beta chain features in type 1 diabetes. What was sequenced were expressed TCRB transcripts, since all of the isolated RNA had been reverse transcribed. Produced via immunoSEQ multiplex PCR; TCRdb's table is partial and in-frame only. Here the sample spans under 950,000 clones, roughly a sixth being singletons. The material sequenced was naive CD4+ T cells from blood. The receptors come from a woman in her late teens or twenties in good health.

This chain links TRBV4-3 with TRBJ2-7, with D perhaps assigned TRBD1 or TRBD2 (5 bases each). Germline values: CDR1 LGHNA, CDR2 YSLEER. Between the trimmed V and J ends, which lost 4 bases and 2 bases, there was a span of 15 bases. This CDR3 has 15 residues. The DNA for the CDR3 is TGCGCCAGCAGCCCAGCTCCGGGACGGACCTACGAGCAGTACTTC. Translating gives CASSPAPGRTYEQYF.

The rearrangement links TRBV18 to TRBJ2-3, with D perhaps TRBD2 (6 bases). Trimming left V 5 bases short and J 0 bases short, with 12 bases between. The CDR3 contains 15 residues. Germline V gene data show CDR1 as KGHSH and CDR2 as LQKENI. The CDR3 DNA reads as TGTGCCAGCTCAACTTCAGGGACTAGCACAGATACGCAGTATTTT. It encodes CASSTSGTSTDTQYF.

The J gene is TRBJ2-2, the V gene TRBV2, with D possibly TRBD2 on 6 matching bases. CDR1 SNHLY and CDR2 FYNNEI come from the germline V gene. The V gene lost 2 bases and the J gene lost 5 bases, with 15 bases spanning the gap. This CDR3 is 16 amino acids long. In DNA form, the CDR3 reads TGTGCCAGCAGTGAAAGGTTACGGGAGTGGACCGGGGAGCTGTTTTTT. As protein: CASSERLREWTGELFF.

The rearrangement links TRBV9 to TRBJ2-3; no firm D call. Trimming pared 4 bases from V and 4 bases from J, leaving 13 bases between. Germline V gives CDR1 SGDLS, CDR2 YYNGEE. The CDR3 has 14 amino acids. CDR3 amino acids: CASSPSAGSDTQYF. The CDR3 region has the DNA TGTGCCAGCAGCCCTTCGGCAGGTTCAGATACGCAGTATTTT.